The text below deals with one TCR beta chain. CDR1 is MNHNY, CDR2 SVGAGI, per germline (reference sequence). The CDR3 spans 15 residues. The junction had 5 bases not matched to a gene; V was cut back by 6 bases and J by 3 bases. The investigators sampled blood at baseline, at cycle 4 day 1, and at cycle 7 day 1. This entry is derived from a study of OX40 agonist ivuxolimab in advanced cancers. Study information: Antecedent anti-PD-1, anti-PD-L1 or anti-CTLA-4 therapy was permissible, with under 50% having received some.

Measured with immunoSEQ multiplex PCR; TCRdb has only the in-frame clones, and not every one. This sample carries 76,000 or so clones, around nine tenths of them seen once, and the ten largest clones take roughly 0.77%. The sequencing used CD4+ or CD8+ T cells sorted from blood, collected in a trial of the OX40 agonist ivuxolimab. This TCR was sampled from an adult with an advanced solid tumor such as melanoma, head and neck, liver or kidney cancer. The chain combines TRBV6-6 with TRBJ2-1; 10 nucleotides align to TRBD2. The CDR3 here is CASSRAGGGYNEQFF. The CDR3 DNA sequence: TGTGCCAGCAGCCGAGCGGGGGGGGGCTACAATGAGCAGTTCTTC.